This TCR beta chain was identified in a study of shared clonotypes between healthy human individuals (dated by TCRdb to about 2020). Context from the whole study: The cohort comprised a couple of women and three men aged 18 to 49 years. Libraries were prepared and TCR repertoires were sequenced by different laboratories using diverse techniques, in order to increase sequencing depth and limit assay-specific biases. To estimate repertoire size and how much clonotypes are shared between individuals, the study performed deep sequencing of blood TCR repertoires from roughly five healthy adults. For each donor, three plates each were used for CD4 naive and CD4 memory, two plates were used for CD8 naive, and one plate was used for CD8 memory. Per donor, leukapheresis produced somewhere between about 0.94 and 10 billion PBMCs. On the study overall, not on this receptor specifically: Naive subsets generally had larger estimated clonotype richness than memory subsets. Rarefaction of sorted-subset datasets indicated incomplete sequencing despite the large sequencing depth. Higher generation probabilities were observed for clonotypes shared by all four sorted-subset donors than for non-shared clonotypes. Pairwise subsampling indicated that sequencing depth was expected to affect the degree of clonotype sharing among donors. Around 5% of naive CD4, 3% to 3.5% of naive CD8, approximately 2.2% of memory CD4, and 0.4% of memory CD8 clonotypes were shared across several donors. Sampling was restricted to blood, and TCR repertoires in tissues likely differ from the TCR repertoires found in blood. The genetic and exposure-history diversity represented was limited by the small number of donors.

Using the deep immunoSEQ assay, multiplex PCR amplified TCR CDR3 regions from genomic DNA. Extracted genomic DNA from each cell subset was spread evenly across all wells of several immunoSEQ 96-well plates, with each plate serving as a replicate. For sorted subsets, 150 to 200 ng genomic DNA, equal to tens of thousands of T cell genomes, was loaded into each replicate PCR. Purified libraries were quantified with a Qubit 3.0 fluorometer, sized on a Bioanalyzer 2100, and re-quantified with the KAPA Library Quantification kit. Every immunoSEQ 96-well plate was sequenced on a separate single-read 150-cycle Illumina NextSeq 550 flow cell. The original pipeline was this. The immunoSEQ output contained only junctional sequences without quality scores, so filtering could not match that applied to full-length reads. To assign V/J genes and CDR3, sequences were annotated against IMGT germline references using PyIR, a Python wrapper for IgBLAST v1.9. Reads were removed for weak V/J assignments (E-value above 1e-6), missing CDR3, stop codons, out-of-frame junctions, or ambiguous translated residues. V3J clonotypes were defined as sequences sharing the same inferred V gene, J gene, and CDR3 amino acid sequence. To compute the percentage overlap between repertoires, the number of shared unique clonotypes was divided by the size of the smaller repertoire. Repertoire richness was assessed with RTK rarefaction, the Chao1 estimator, and Recon v2.1 estimates of unobserved clonotypes. OLGA was used to compute generation probabilities for all TCRbeta clonotypes that the gDNA method yielded from a few donors. TCRdb re-hosts the immuneACCESS table, in-frame sequences only. Its copies lack some clones; in the studies checked, an unresolved V gene accounts for under half of them, and the cause for the rest is not known. The V and J calls and clone size come from that table; D and trimming were worked out from the DNA. The sample table shows roughly 2.4 million clones, and nearly 97% are seen once. Jointly, the top ten make up more than 0.1% of the sample.

A note on this clone: It has no known antigen specificity. The sample holds no much larger clone one base away, and base qualities are not on file.

Healthy HIV-negative adults with no recently reported acute infections or vaccinations were included as donors. Every donor was a Caucasian adult living in Nashville, Tennessee, USA. CD4+ T cells were enriched through magnetic negative selection, after which naive cells were positively selected on CD45RA and the remaining negative fraction served as the memory subset. Blood was collected by leukapheresis, and PBMCs were isolated by Ficoll-Histopaque density gradient centrifugation and then cryopreserved in liquid nitrogen vapor phase. Analytical flow cytometry was used to check the purity and quantity of every magnetically sorted T cell population. Genomic DNA was isolated from every sorted fraction and measured by UV absorbance on a Nanodrop 2000c. From the cysteine through the phenylalanine, the CDR3 covers 15 amino acids. The sequence is cut down to CDR3 DNA, 45 bases in frame from base 1. V lost 0 bases and J lost 2 bases; the stretch between them is 9 bases long. CDR1 and CDR2, looked up from the germline V gene, are SGDLS and YYNGEE.

Recombination connected TRBV9 to TRBJ1-5; a confident D gene designation cannot be given. This clonotype was obtained from a man between 18 and 29 years old in good health. Sequencing was performed on naive CD4+ T cells sorted from blood. The intended sense of this specimen's cell subset or site label: CD45RA+ positively selected. The bases are TGTGCCAGCAGCGTAGGAGGAGAGGGCAATCAGCCCCAGCATTTT. It codes for CASSVGGEGNQPQHF. This CDR3, with the reference TRBV9 and TRBJ1-5 proteins standing in past its ends, gives the full variable domain DSGVTQTPKHLITATGQRVTLRCSPRSGDLSVYWYQQSLDQGLQFLIQYYNGEERAKGNILERFSAQQFPDLHSELNLSSLELGDSALYFCASSVGGEGNQPQHFGDGTRLSIL.